Listed below are T cell receptor beta chains from one sample, sequenced in a study of T cells in Graves' hyperthyroidism and ophthalmopathy. TCRdb used MiXCR to reprocess the multiplex PCR reads, holding one entry per CDR3 protein. The repertoire has approximately 610,000 distinct CDR3 sequences, around 15% of them found once; the top ten carry around 4.1%. Sequenced input: blood. The receptors derive from a woman aged 40 to 50 with Graves' ophthalmopathy. The CDR3 runs from the conserved cysteine through the conserved F or W. Each record gives: CDR3 DNA, CDR3 protein, D gene, J gene, V gene, clone size. The D gene is left open where the match is weak. Clone size is shown for a subset of rows, as once, few, many or a class of expanded clone.

TGTGCCAGCATCCTCCCGGGGACTAACTATGGCTACACCTTC | CASILPGTNYGYTF | NA | TRBJ1-2 | TRBV6-1 | many
TGTGCCAGCAGCCCCGAGTGGGACAGCCAAGAGACCCAGTACTTC | CASSPEWDSQETQYF | TRBD1 | TRBJ2-5 | TRBV5-5 | NA
TGTGCCAGCAGGGCCGGGACAGGGGCCTGGGAGCAGTACTTC | CASRAGTGAWEQYF | TRBD1 | TRBJ2-7 | TRBV2 | many
TGTGCCAGCAGTCCCAACCCTCGACACCTTTGGGACACTGAAGCTTTCTTT | CASSPNPRHLWDTEAFF | NA | TRBJ1-1 | TRBV28 | many
TGTGCCAGCAGCTTAGGACGGGGCTACGAGCAGTACTTC | CASSLGRGYEQYF | NA | TRBJ2-7 | TRBV7-2 | many
TGTGCCAGCAGTCTTGTCGATAGCAATCAGCCCCAGCATTTT | CASSLVDSNQPQHF | NA | TRBJ1-5 | TRBV28 | many
TGCAGTGCTCCCCCTGTTGGGAGGACTGAAGCTTTCTTT | CSAPPVGRTEAFF | NA | TRBJ1-1 | TRBV20-1 | NA
TGTGCCACCAGCAGAGACCGGGCAAGAGGGAACACTGAAGCTTTCTTT | CATSRDRARGNTEAFF | NA | TRBJ1-1 | TRBV15 | many
TGTGCCAGCTCATCCCCCCGCAGGGACACTGAAGCTTTCTTT | CASSSPRRDTEAFF | NA | TRBJ1-1 | TRBV18 | few
TGTGCCAGCAGCCCCCTTCCAAGAGCCGGGGAGCTGTTTTTT | CASSPLPRAGELFF | NA | TRBJ2-2 | TRBV6-1 | few
TGTGCCAGCAGCGTAGGGACAGGGGGGCCCTACGAGCAGTACTTC | CASSVGTGGPYEQYF | TRBD1 | TRBJ2-7 | TRBV9 | few
TGCAGCGTCCGACCGGGGGTCCTCTACGAGCAGTACTTC | CSVRPGVLYEQYF | NA | TRBJ2-7 | TRBV29-1 | few
TGTGCCAGCAGCTTAGGTCACAGGGGGGCCCAAGAGACCCAGTACTTC | CASSLGHRGAQETQYF | TRBD1 | TRBJ2-5 | TRBV7-2 | many
TGTGCCAGCCAGGGATTCGACGAGCAGTACTTC | CASQGFDEQYF | NA | TRBJ2-7 | TRBV6-1 | many
TGTGCCAGCACAAAGGGAGAGACCCAGTACTTC | CASTKGETQYF | NA | TRBJ2-5 | TRBV6-1 | many
TGTGCCAGCAGTGCCTCGAGACTCGCCTACGGGGAGCTGTTTTTT | CASSASRLAYGELFF | NA | TRBJ2-2 | TRBV25-1 | NA
TGTGCCAGCAAAGGTGGGGCAGGGACCTACGAGCAGTACTTC | CASKGGAGTYEQYF | NA | TRBJ2-7 | TRBV2 | many
TGCAGTGCTAGAGTGGATAGCGGGAGAAAGGGCGGGGAGCTGTTTTTT | CSARVDSGRKGGELFF | TRBD2 | TRBJ2-2 | TRBV20-1 | many
TGTGCCAGCAGCCCCTCTTGGGGGAGGACTGAAGCTTTCTTT | CASSPSWGRTEAFF | NA | TRBJ1-1 | TRBV14 | few
TGTGCCAGCAGCACGAGGTTTCTTAACTCACCCCTCCACTTT | CASSTRFLNSPLHF | NA | TRBJ1-6 | TRBV7-2 | few
TGTGCCAGCTTGAGCCTAGCGGGAGAGGAGACCCAGTACTTC | CASLSLAGEETQYF | TRBD2 | TRBJ2-5 | TRBV12-3/TRBV12-4 | NA
TGTGCCACCAGTGATTCCCAACTAGCGGGAGGCCTAGAGACCCAGTACTTC | CATSDSQLAGGLETQYF | TRBD2 | TRBJ2-5 | TRBV24-1 | many
TGTGCCAGCAGTACTCAGGGTACTCAGCCCCAGCATTTT | CASSTQGTQPQHF | NA | TRBJ1-5 | TRBV6-2/TRBV6-3 | many
TGTGCCAGCAGTTCCGCCAGCGGTGATGAGCAGTTCTTC | CASSSASGDEQFF | NA | TRBJ2-1 | TRBV6-2/TRBV6-3 | many
TGTGCCAGCAGCCCGACTAGCGGGCTGAACTCGAACACCGGGGAGCTGTTTTTT | CASSPTSGLNSNTGELFF | TRBD2 | TRBJ2-2 | TRBV12-3/TRBV12-4 | many
TGTGCCACCGGCCAGGGAGCGTTAGAGACCCAGTACTTC | CATGQGALETQYF | NA | TRBJ2-5 | TRBV24-1 | NA
TGTGCCAGCAGGACCCCACAGGGTGGGGGAGAGACCCAGTACTTC | CASRTPQGGGETQYF | NA | TRBJ2-5 | TRBV2 | NA
TGTGCCAGCCCCCCCCATGCGTTAGGACAGGGGAACTCCTACGAGCAGTACTTC | CASPPHALGQGNSYEQYF | TRBD1 | TRBJ2-7 | TRBV28 | many
TGTGCCAGCGGGACTCTGGGGGACGAGCAGTACTTC | CASGTLGDEQYF | NA | TRBJ2-7 | TRBV7-9 | few
TGTGCCAGCACCCCTTCCGGGAGAGATGGCTACACCTTC | CASTPSGRDGYTF | NA | TRBJ1-2 | TRBV7-9 | few
TGTGCCAGCAGCACGACAGGGTGGGAGACCCAGTACTTC | CASSTTGWETQYF | TRBD1 | TRBJ2-5 | TRBV7-3 | many
TGTGCCAGTAGTATAGCTGTCTCAACTTACTCTGAAGCTTTCTTT | CASSIAVSTYSEAFF | NA | TRBJ1-1 | TRBV19 | NA
TGTGCCACCAGCAGAGGAAGGGAGTTGGTCTACGAGCAGTACTTC | CATSRGRELVYEQYF | NA | TRBJ2-7 | TRBV15 | NA
TGTGCCAGTAGTATTTTGAGGGAGAACACTGAAGCTTTCTTT | CASSILRENTEAFF | NA | TRBJ1-1 | TRBV19 | few
TGCGCCAGCAGCAAGGAGACCTATGGCTACACCTTC | CASSKETYGYTF | NA | TRBJ1-2 | TRBV5-1 | NA
TGTGCCAGCAGCTATACTAGCGGGGTATATTCCGAGCAGTACTTC | CASSYTSGVYSEQYF | TRBD2 | TRBJ2-7 | TRBV11-2 | many
TGTGCCAGTAGTATAGGGGAGTGGGAGACCCAGTACTTC | CASSIGEWETQYF | NA | TRBJ2-5 | TRBV19 | many
TGTGCCAGCAGTAATCACCGGACAGTCCGCGGGGAAGATGGCTACACCTTC | CASSNHRTVRGEDGYTF | NA | TRBJ1-2 | TRBV6-1 | NA
TGTGCCAGCAGCCAAAGGATTAGCGGGAGCGCAGATACGCAGTATTTT | CASSQRISGSADTQYF | TRBD2 | TRBJ2-3 | TRBV3-1 | few
TGTGCCAGCAGTGCCGGGACAGGGAGGGTGAGCAATCAGCCCCAGCATTTT | CASSAGTGRVSNQPQHF | TRBD1 | TRBJ1-5 | TRBV2 | many
TGTGCCAGCAGCTTAACCTCCGGGAGACCTCTTGACGAGCAGTACTTC | CASSLTSGRPLDEQYF | NA | TRBJ2-7 | TRBV7-3 | many
TGCAGTGCTACTCAGGAGGGACTAGCGGGAGACTGGGGGGACGAGCAGTACTTC | CSATQEGLAGDWGDEQYF | TRBD2 | TRBJ2-7 | TRBV20-1 | few
TGTGCCAGCACTTCGAAGGACGAGCAGTACTTC | CASTSKDEQYF | NA | TRBJ2-7 | TRBV28 | many
TGCAGCTCGGGACAGAACACTGAAGCTTTCTTT | CSSGQNTEAFF | NA | TRBJ1-1 | TRBV29-1 | many
TGCAGTGCCACCGGGCCCGAAGCAGGAACCCGCGAGACCCAGTACTTC | CSATGPEAGTRETQYF | NA | TRBJ2-5 | TRBV20-1 | NA